This entry describes one T cell receptor beta chain. Its antigen is undetermined. The data originate from a study of neoadjuvant anti-PD-1 for oral cavity cancer. No culture or expansion preceded analysis of these blood cells. V lost 1 base, J lost 10 bases, and 14 bases lay in between. The CDR3 spans 13 residues. Germline CDR1 SGHRS, CDR2 YFSETQ. Study-level findings and limits: Only three patients per response group were TCR-analyzed; validation needed. Non-responders to neoadjuvant nivolumab had significantly more clonal PBMC T cells than responders. Higher pretreatment blood Treg/Th17 ratios correlated with higher pretreatment blood and lower post-treatment tumor TCRbeta clonality.

The data were produced by immunoSEQ multiplex PCR, yet TCRdb's version contains in-frame clones alone and is incomplete. The sample carries over 80,000 clones, under 90% recorded once. This chain connects TRBV5-1 to TRBJ1-2, with TRBD1 as a possible D gene (6 bases). The sample here was PBMCs, taken before nivolumab (anti-PD-1) treatment. This TCR was recovered from a person between 40 and 85 years old with oral cavity squamous cell carcinoma. The CDR3 protein is CASSLLQGEDYTF. As DNA, the CDR3 is TGCGCCAGCAGCTTGTTACAGGGTGAAGACTACACCTTC. Full variable domain (remainder filled in from reference TRBV5-1 and TRBJ1-2): KAGVTQTPRYLIKTRGQQVTLSCSPISGHRSVSWYQQTPGQGLQFLFEYFSETQRNKGNFPGRFSGRQFSNSRSEMNVSTLELGDSALYLCASSLLQGEDYTFGSGTRLTVV.